This TCR beta chain was sequenced in a study of blood T cell repertoires in COVID-19. Across the study: Whether acute or convalescent, the COVID-19 samples came from the United States, Italy and Spain. PBMCs, B-cell-depleted T cells, or T cells were the source of the cDNA or gDNA that made up the material.

Authors' data handling: From reference gene primer amplification, estimates of nucleated cell counts were derived. Clones were read by immunoSEQ multiplex PCR, and TCRdb kept only the in-frame ones, dropping some. The V and J calls and clone size were taken over from that table, and D and trimming were inferred from the DNA. The sample carries around 200,000 clones, 70% to 90% recorded once. This CDR3 has 16 residues. V was cut by 0 bases and J by 4 bases, with 12 bases left in between. Germline V gives CDR1 LGHDT, CDR2 YNNKEL (reference sequence). J is TRBJ2-2 and V is TRBV3-1 (or the pseudogene TRBV3-2); TRBD1 is a possible D gene (5 bases). What was sequenced was peripheral blood. The source is a man younger than 45 with acute or convalescent COVID-19. The CDR3 DNA follows: TGTGCCAGCAGCCAAGATCTAGGGGTAGGCACCGGGGAGCTGTTTTTT. Amino acid sequence: CASSQDLGVGTGELFF.